This T cell receptor (beta chain) was sequenced during a study of blood T cells in healthy people across ages. Study-wide background: The template switching approach captured approximately one barcoded beta molecule for every two T cells.

Combining a sample-barcoded 5' primer with a J-beta primer mix, a second PCR ran for about 6 to 11 cycles. The yield of each sample was at least 2.5 million CDR3-containing paired-end reads. TCRdb used MiXCR to reprocess the 5' RACE reads, holding one entry per CDR3 protein. The table has 600,000 to 800,000 distinct CDR3 sequences, around 20% seen once. A few counts support this clonotype. Its antigen is currently unknown. General study points: Donor CMV status, an unknown factor, possibly confounded changes in expanded clonotypes.

There were at least 5 micrograms of total RNA extracted from every sample. Germline V gene sequence: CDR1 MNHEY, CDR2 SMNVEV (reference sequence). The CDR3 runs to 16 residues. Trimming took off 8 bases at V and 0 bases at J, with 17 bases between the two ends. The sequence was collected from a man aged 65 to 79 in good health. The chain employs TRBV27 and TRBJ2-1; D remains unclear. Sequences were obtained from blood. CDR3 amino acids: CASSSSSHPSYNEQFF. DNA of the CDR3: TGTGCCAGCTCATCGAGCAGTCACCCCTCCTACAATGAGCAGTTCTTC.